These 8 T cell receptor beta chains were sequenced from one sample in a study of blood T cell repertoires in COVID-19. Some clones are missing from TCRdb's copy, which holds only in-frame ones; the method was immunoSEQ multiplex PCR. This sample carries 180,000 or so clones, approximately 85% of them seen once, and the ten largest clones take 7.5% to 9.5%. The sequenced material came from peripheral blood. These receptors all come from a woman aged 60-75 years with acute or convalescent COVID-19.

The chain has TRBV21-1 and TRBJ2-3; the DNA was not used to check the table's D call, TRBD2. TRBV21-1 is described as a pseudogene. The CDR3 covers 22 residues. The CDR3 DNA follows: TGTGCCAGCAGCAAATGCTGCGGGGCCAGGGCAGGAGGCTCCTTTCTCACAGATACGCAGTATTTT. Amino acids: CASSKCCGARAGGSFLTDTQYF.

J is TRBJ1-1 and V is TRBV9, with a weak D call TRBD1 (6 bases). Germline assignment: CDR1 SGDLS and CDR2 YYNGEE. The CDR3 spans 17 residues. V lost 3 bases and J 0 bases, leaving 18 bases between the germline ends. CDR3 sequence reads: CASSARQETPMNTEAFF. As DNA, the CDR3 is TGTGCCAGCAGCGCTAGACAGGAAACCCCGATGAACACTGAAGCTTTCTTT.

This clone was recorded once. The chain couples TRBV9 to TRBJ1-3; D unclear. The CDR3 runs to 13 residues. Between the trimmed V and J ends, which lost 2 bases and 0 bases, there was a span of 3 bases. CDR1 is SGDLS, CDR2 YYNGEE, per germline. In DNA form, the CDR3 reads TGTGCCAGCAGCGTCTACTCTGGAAACACCATATATTTT. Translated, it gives CASSVYSGNTIYF. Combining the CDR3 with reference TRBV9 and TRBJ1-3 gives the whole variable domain DSGVTQTPKHLITATGQRVTLRCSPRSGDLSVYWYQQSLDQGLQFLIQYYNGEERAKGNILERFSAQQFPDLHSELNLSSLELGDSALYFCASSVYSGNTIYFGEGSWLTVV.

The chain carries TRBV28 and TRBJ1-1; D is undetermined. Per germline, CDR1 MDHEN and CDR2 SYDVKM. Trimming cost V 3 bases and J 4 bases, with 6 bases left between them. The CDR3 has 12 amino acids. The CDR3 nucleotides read TGTGCCAGCAGTTTCGGTGGCACTGAAGCTTTCTTT. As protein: CASSFGGTEAFF.

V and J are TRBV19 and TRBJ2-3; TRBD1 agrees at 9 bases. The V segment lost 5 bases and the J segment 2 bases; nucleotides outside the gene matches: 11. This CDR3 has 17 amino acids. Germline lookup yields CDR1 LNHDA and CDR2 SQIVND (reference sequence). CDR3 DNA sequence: TGTGCCAGTAGTCCCGGGACAGGGAGGGCGAACACAGATACGCAGTATTTT. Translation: CASSPGTGRANTDTQYF.

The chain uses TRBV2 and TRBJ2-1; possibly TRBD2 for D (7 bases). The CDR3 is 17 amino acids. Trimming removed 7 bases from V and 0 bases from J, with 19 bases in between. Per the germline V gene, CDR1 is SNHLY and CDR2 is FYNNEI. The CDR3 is CASMTWGGTSSYNEQFF. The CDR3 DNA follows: TGTGCCAGCATGACGTGGGGAGGGACAAGCTCCTACAATGAGCAGTTCTTC.

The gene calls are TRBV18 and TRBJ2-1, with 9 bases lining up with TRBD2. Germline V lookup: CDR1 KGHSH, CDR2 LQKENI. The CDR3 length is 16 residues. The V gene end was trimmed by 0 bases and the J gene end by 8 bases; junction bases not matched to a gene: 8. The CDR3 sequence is CASSPPRREGRDEQFF. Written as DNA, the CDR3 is TGTGCCAGCTCACCACCTAGGCGGGAGGGCCGTGATGAGCAGTTCTTC.

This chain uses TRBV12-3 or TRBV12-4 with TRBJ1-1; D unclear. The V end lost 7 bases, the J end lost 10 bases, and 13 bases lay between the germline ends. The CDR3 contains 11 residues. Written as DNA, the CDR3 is TGTGCCAGCACTACTAGGGAGGTAGCTTTCTTT. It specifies CASTTREVAFF.